Reported below is one T cell receptor (beta chain). TCRdb's copy holds only in-frame clones and misses some; the assay was immunoSEQ multiplex PCR. Altogether around 33,000 clones are present, roughly 76% being singletons, with the ten largest covering 3.5% to 5%. This specimen belongs to a study of STAT5B mutations in CD4+ large granular lymphocyte leukemia. Germline loops: CDR1 SGHTA, CDR2 FQGNSA. Trimming stripped 5 bases from V and 8 bases from J, with 9 bases between. The CDR3 is made up of 11 amino acids. This clonotype originated in a human donor in good health. Material for sequencing was CD4+ T cells from blood buffy coats. The chain employs TRBV7-2 and TRBJ1-1; D gene unclear. Here the CDR3 reads CASSAVVEAFF. Written as DNA, the CDR3 is TGTGCCAGCAGCGCCGTGGTGGAAGCTTTCTTT.